This T cell receptor (beta chain) was retrieved from a study of T cell responses to AZD1222 COVID-19 vaccine. Study results and limitations: With dominance at 160-218 and 743-854, vaccine-associated CD4 TCRs spanned spike. Reports indicate that nearly half of spike-specific TCRs are directed at unmutated variant regions.

Sequencing was performed with immunoSEQ multiplex PCR; in TCRdb, only in-frame clones are kept and a portion is missing. The sample includes about 120,000 clones, roughly 93% of them seen just once. V shed 4 bases and J 4 bases; nucleotides not matched to a gene: 4. Germline loops: CDR1 SNHLY, CDR2 FYNNEI. The CDR3 covers 14 residues. Concerning this clone itself: Its antigen remains unknown.

The V and J genes are TRBV2 and TRBJ1-5, with 7 bases lining up with TRBD1. This TCR came from an adult in good health. Sequenced here: peripheral blood, sampled on day 0 of AZD1222 vaccination. CDR3 region: CASSVDRTNQPQHF. CDR3 nucleotides: TGTGCCAGCAGTGTGGACAGGACAAATCAGCCCCAGCATTTT.